Reported below is one T cell receptor beta chain. Its antigen is as yet unknown. The PCR made use of 60 Vbeta and 13 Jbeta primers. Clones were read by immunoSEQ multiplex PCR, and TCRdb kept only the in-frame ones, dropping some. The repertoire holds under 200,000 clones, roughly three quarters seen once, with approximately 3.4% in the top ten. The source of the sample is a study of cytomegalovirus exposure and HLA in healthy donors. For the study at large: From 190 million or so T cells, an earlier analysis saw approximately 110 million unique TCR beta sequences. Whole-study findings and limits: A later analysis, which compared TCR beta chains of equal frequency, found the HLA-associated ones more clonally expanded. When presence/absence was analysed, sequencing depth was taken to be roughly uniform across donors. In a later analysis, DRB1 alleles had the most associated TCRs; HLA-C alleles the fewest.

This CDR3 has 17 amino acids. In germline, CDR1 is LNHNV, CDR2 YYDKDF (reference sequence). V was cut by 5 bases and J by 5 bases, with 25 bases left in between. The rearrangement joins TRBV15 to TRBJ2-7, with D possibly matching TRBD2 (5 bases). Sequenced input: PBMCs. The TCR originated in a woman between 50 and 59 years old in good health and CMV-seropositive. Here the CDR3 reads CATSPLPSGPSQDEQYF. DNA for the CDR3: TGTGCCACCAGCCCCCTGCCAAGCGGTCCCAGCCAGGACGAGCAGTACTTC.